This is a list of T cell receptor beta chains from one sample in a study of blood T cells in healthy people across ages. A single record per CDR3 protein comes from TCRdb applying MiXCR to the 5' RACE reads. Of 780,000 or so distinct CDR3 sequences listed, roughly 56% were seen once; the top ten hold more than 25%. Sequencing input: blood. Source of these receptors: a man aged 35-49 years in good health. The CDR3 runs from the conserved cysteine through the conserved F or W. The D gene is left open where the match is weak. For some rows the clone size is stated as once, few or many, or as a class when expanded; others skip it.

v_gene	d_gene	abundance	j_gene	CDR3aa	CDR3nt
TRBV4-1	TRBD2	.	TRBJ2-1	CASSHGLAGNNEQFF	TGCGCCAGCAGCCATGGACTAGCGGGGAACAATGAGCAGTTCTTC
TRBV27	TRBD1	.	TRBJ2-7	CASSYSTDRGAEQYF	TGTGCCAGCAGTTACAGCACGGACAGGGGAGCCGAGCAGTACTTC
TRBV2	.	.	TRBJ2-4	CASGPTDYNELYF	TGTGCCAGCGGGCCGACTGACTACAACGAGCTGTACTTC
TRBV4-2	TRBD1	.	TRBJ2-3	CASSQAAARDSSTDTQYF	TGTGCCAGCAGCCAAGCGGCGGCCCGGGACAGCAGCACAGATACGCAGTATTTT
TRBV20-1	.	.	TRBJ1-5	CSARALRQSINQPQHF	TGCAGTGCTAGAGCTTTAAGGCAGAGCATTAATCAGCCCCAGCATTTT
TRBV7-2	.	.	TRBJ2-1	CASSQEIWRDDEQFF	TGTGCCAGCAGCCAAGAAATTTGGCGGGACGATGAGCAGTTCTTC
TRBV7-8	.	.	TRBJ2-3	CASSVVGSDTQYF	TGTGCCAGCAGCGTGGTTGGGTCAGATACGCAGTATTTT
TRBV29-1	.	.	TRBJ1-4	CSVRPGTDTEKLFF	TGCAGCGTTAGACCGGGGACGGACACTGAAAAACTGTTTTTT
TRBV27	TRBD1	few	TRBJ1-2	CASSPRTGNYGYTF	TGTGCCAGCAGCCCCCGGACAGGGAACTATGGCTACACCTTC
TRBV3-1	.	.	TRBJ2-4	CASSQDNGGRNQYF	TGTGCCAGCAGCCAAGATAATGGGGGGCGGAATCAGTACTTC
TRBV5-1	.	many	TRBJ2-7	CASSLGGLRSYNEQYF	TGCGCCAGCAGCTTGGGGGGATTGAGGTCCTACAATGAGCAGTACTTC
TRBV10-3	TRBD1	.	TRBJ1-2	CAISDLGQLNYGYTF	TGTGCCATCAGTGACCTGGGACAGTTGAACTATGGCTACACCTTC
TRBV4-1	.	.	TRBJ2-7	CASSQAFPGSYEQYF	TGCGCCAGCAGCCAAGCTTTTCCAGGCTCCTACGAGCAGTACTTC
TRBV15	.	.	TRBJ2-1	CATSRDRGADEQFF	TGTGCCACCAGCAGAGACAGGGGGGCCGATGAGCAGTTCTTC
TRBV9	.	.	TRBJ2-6	CASSVVGGGYSGANVLTF	TGTGCCAGCAGCGTAGTGGGGGGCGGGTACTCTGGGGCCAACGTCCTGACTTTC
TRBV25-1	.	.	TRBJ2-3	CASSEASADTQYF	TGTGCCAGCAGTGAGGCGAGCGCAGATACGCAGTATTTT
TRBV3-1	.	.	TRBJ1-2	CASSQDQRGSPLTF	TGTGCCAGCAGCCAAGATCAGAGGGGCAGTCCGCTCACCTTC
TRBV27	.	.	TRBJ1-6	CASSFRDTGRTLHF	TGTGCCAGCAGTTTCAGGGACACCGGGAGAACCCTCCACTTT
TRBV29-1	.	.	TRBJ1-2	CSGQGSDGYTF	TGCAGCGGTCAAGGCTCTGATGGCTACACCTTC
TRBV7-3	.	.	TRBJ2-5	CASSYSGSFQETQYF	TGTGCCAGCAGCTATTCCGGGAGTTTTCAGGAGACCCAGTACTTC
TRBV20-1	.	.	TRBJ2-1	CSARDLGRRYNEQFF	TGCAGTGCTAGAGATTTAGGACGGCGGTACAATGAGCAGTTCTTC
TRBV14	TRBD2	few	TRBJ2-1	CASSLLSGGASEQFF	TGTGCCAGCAGCCTTCTCAGCGGGGGGGCCTCTGAGCAGTTCTTC
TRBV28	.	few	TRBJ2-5	CASRPREGWQETQYF	TGTGCCAGCAGACCAAGAGAGGGGTGGCAGGAGACCCAGTACTTC
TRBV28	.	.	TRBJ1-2	CAWGRNYGYTF	TGTGCCTGGGGGCGGAACTATGGCTACACCTTC
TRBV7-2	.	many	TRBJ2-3	CASSLGVTGSQGDTQYF	TGTGCCAGCAGCTTAGGGGTAACCGGGAGTCAAGGAGATACGCAGTATTTT
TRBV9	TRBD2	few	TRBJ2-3	CASSFGLVSTDTQYF	TGTGCCAGCAGCTTTGGACTAGTCTCCACAGATACGCAGTATTTT
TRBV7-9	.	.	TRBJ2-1	CASSLALAGGRGRSYNEQFF	TGTGCCAGCAGCTTAGCGCTAGCTGGTGGCAGGGGTCGATCCTACAATGAGCAGTTCTTC
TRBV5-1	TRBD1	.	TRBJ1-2	CASSAGTGTVGYTF	TGCGCCAGCAGCGCTGGGACCGGGACAGTTGGCTACACCTTC
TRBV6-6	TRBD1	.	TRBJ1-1	CASSLSGTGSEAFF	TGTGCCAGCAGTCTATCGGGGACAGGGTCTGAAGCTTTCTTT
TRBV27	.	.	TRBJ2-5	CASSTIETDSASETQYF	TGTGCCAGCAGTACTATTGAAACAGACAGTGCCTCGGAGACCCAGTACTTC
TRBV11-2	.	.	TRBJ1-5	CASSLDWVGGTYSNQPQHF	TGTGCCAGCAGCTTAGATTGGGTCGGCGGGACTTATAGCAATCAGCCCCAGCATTTT
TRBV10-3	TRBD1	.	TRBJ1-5	CAIRATYMDRGDQPQHF	TGTGCCATCAGGGCTACCTACATGGACAGGGGGGATCAGCCCCAGCATTTT
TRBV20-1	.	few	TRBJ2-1	CSARGSSNEQFF	TGCAGTGCTAGAGGTAGCAGCAATGAGCAGTTCTTC
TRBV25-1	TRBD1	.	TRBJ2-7	CASSVSGGHGQYF	TGTGCCAGCAGTGTTTCAGGGGGTCACGGGCAGTACTTC
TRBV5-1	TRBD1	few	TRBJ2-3	CASSFEAGGPDTQYF	TGCGCCAGCAGCTTTGAGGCAGGGGGCCCAGATACGCAGTATTTT
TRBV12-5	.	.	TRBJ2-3	CASGLGGGADTQYF	TGTGCTAGTGGTCTTGGGGGCGGCGCAGATACGCAGTATTTT
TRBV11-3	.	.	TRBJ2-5	CASSLGPVQETQYF	TGTGCCAGCAGCTTGGGCCCCGTCCAAGAGACCCAGTACTTC
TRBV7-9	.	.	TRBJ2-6	CASSLGVAGANALTF	TGTGCCAGCAGCTTAGGGGTGGCTGGGGCCAACGCCCTGACTTTC
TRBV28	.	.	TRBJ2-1	CASTPASRTINEQFF	TGTGCCAGCACCCCGGCAAGTCGCACAATTAATGAGCAGTTCTTC
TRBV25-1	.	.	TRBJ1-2	CASSSIGTLDYGYTF	TGTGCCAGCAGTTCGATAGGGACACTCGACTATGGCTACACCTTC
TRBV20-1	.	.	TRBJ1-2	CSASPHADLGVYGYTF	TGCAGTGCTAGTCCTCATGCGGACCTTGGTGTTTATGGCTACACCTTC
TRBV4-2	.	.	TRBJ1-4	CASSQRTVNEKLFF	TGTGCCAGCAGCCAACGGACAGTCAATGAAAAACTGTTTTTT
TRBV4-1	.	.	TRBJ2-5	CASSQTVAADQETQYF	TGCGCCAGCAGCCAAACCGTAGCGGCCGACCAAGAGACCCAGTACTTC
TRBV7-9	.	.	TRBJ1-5	CASSIGGLAQPQHF	TGTGCCAGCAGCATAGGTGGTTTGGCGCAGCCCCAGCATTTT
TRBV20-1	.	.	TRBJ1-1	CSAMGPNTEAFF	TGCAGTGCTATGGGTCCAAACACTGAAGCTTTCTTT
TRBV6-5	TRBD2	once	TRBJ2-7	CASRQSGRGEQYF	TGTGCCAGCAGACAGAGCGGGAGAGGTGAGCAGTACTTC
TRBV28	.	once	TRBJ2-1	CASSLKSHSYNEQFF	TGTGCCAGCAGTTTAAAGTCTCACTCCTACAATGAGCAGTTCTTC
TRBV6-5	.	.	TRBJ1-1	CASRGVETEAFF	TGTGCCAGCAGGGGCGTCGAGACTGAAGCTTTCTTT
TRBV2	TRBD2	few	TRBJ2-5	CASSVAGGPVETQYF	TGTGCCAGCAGTGTAGCGGGGGGGCCGGTGGAGACCCAGTACTTC